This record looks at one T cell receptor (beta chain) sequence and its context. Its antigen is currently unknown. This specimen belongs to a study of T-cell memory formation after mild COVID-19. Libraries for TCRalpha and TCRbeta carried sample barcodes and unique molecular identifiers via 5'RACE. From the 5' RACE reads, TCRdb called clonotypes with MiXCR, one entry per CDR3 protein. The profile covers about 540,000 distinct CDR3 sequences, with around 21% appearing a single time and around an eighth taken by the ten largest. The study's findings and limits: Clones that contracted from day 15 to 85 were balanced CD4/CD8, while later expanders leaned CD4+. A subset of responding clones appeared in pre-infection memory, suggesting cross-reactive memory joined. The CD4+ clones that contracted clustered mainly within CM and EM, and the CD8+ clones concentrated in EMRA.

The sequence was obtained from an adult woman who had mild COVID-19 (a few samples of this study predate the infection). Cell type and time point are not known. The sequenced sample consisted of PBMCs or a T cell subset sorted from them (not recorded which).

CDR3 amino acids: CASSRQSSGANVLTF. The CDR3 DNA is TGTGCCAGCAGTAGGCAGTCCTCTGGGGCCAACGTCCTGACTTTC. This chain connects TRBV28 to TRBJ2-6; D remains ambiguous. The V end lost 5 bases, the J end lost 0 bases, and 8 bases lay between the germline ends. CDR1 and CDR2 (germline): MDHEN, SYDVKM. The CDR3 is 15 residues long.